Listed below are T cell receptor beta chains from one sample, sequenced in a study of cytotoxic CD8 clonotypes in ibrutinib-treated CLL. TCRdb keeps only in-frame clones here, not all; method: immunoSEQ multiplex PCR. The data contain 160,000 or so clones, around nine tenths of them singletons. Sequencing was performed on PBMCs, taken at disease progression, from a patient treated with ibrutinib. All receptors come from a human donor with chronic lymphocytic leukemia. CDR3s include the opening cysteine and the closing phenylalanine or tryptophan. D genes are given only for firm matches. Not all rows give a size; the values are once, few, many and, for expanded clones, a class.

size | D | J | length | V | CDR3 | DNA
- | TRBD1 | TRBJ1-3 | 17 | TRBV19 | CASRKTGTGYSGNTIYF | TGTGCCAGTAGGAAAACCGGGACAGGGTACTCTGGAAACACCATATATTTT
- | - | TRBJ1-3 | 16 | TRBV30 | CAWSVDRIFSGNTIYF | TGTGCCTGGAGTGTAGACAGGATATTCTCTGGAAACACCATATATTTT
- | TRBD1 | TRBJ2-7 | 15 | TRBV6-6 | CASRKDRAPGYEQYF | TGTGCCAGCAGGAAGGACAGGGCCCCAGGGTACGAGCAGTACTTC
- | TRBD2 | TRBJ2-7 | 16 | TRBV19 | CASSISAGDELYEQYF | TGTGCCAGTAGTATCTCAGCGGGAGATGAGCTCTACGAGCAGTACTTC
- | - | TRBJ2-5 | 15 | TRBV14 | CASSQFRGQQETQYF | TGTGCCAGCAGCCAATTCCGGGGCCAACAAGAGACCCAGTACTTC
- | - | TRBJ2-7 | 14 | TRBV5-4 | CASSRRDGSYEQYF | TGTGCCAGCAGCCGCCGGGACGGCTCCTACGAGCAGTACTTC
- | - | TRBJ2-1 | 16 | TRBV27 | CASSYSGQPPYNEQFF | TGTGCCAGCAGTTACTCGGGGCAACCCCCTTACAATGAGCAGTTCTTC
- | TRBD1 | TRBJ2-7 | 15 | TRBV6-5 | CASSYPGQGTYEQYF | TGTGCCAGCAGTTACCCGGGACAGGGGACCTACGAGCAGTACTTC
- | TRBD1 | TRBJ1-3 | 16 | TRBV7-2 | CASRQTGGLSGNTIYF | TGTGCCAGCAGGCAAACAGGGGGACTCTCTGGAAACACCATATATTTT
- | - | TRBJ2-3 | 11 | TRBV7-8 | CASRWADTQYF | TGTGCCAGCAGATGGGCAGATACGCAGTATTTT
- | TRBD2 | TRBJ2-4 | 17 | TRBV9 | CASSVGEGSLAKNIQYF | TGTGCCAGCAGCGTAGGGGAGGGGAGTCTAGCCAAAAACATTCAGTACTTC
- | - | TRBJ1-2 | 16 | TRBV4-1 | CASSQDLTRINYGYTF | TGCGCCAGCAGCCAAGATCTGACGCGAATAAACTATGGCTACACCTTC
- | - | TRBJ2-3 | 17 | TRBV5-1 | CASSLGRFPNRQDTQYF | TGCGCCAGCAGCTTGGGGAGATTTCCTAATCGTCAGGATACGCAGTATTTT
- | TRBD1 | TRBJ2-7 | 14 | TRBV28 | CAGSSGTGGHEQYF | TGTGCCGGATCGTCCGGGACAGGGGGCCACGAGCAGTACTTC
few | TRBD2 | TRBJ2-3 | 17 | TRBV28 | CASSLGTSGRSTDTQYF | TGTGCCAGCAGTTTAGGGACTAGCGGGAGGAGCACAGATACGCAGTATTTT
- | - | TRBJ2-4 | 14 | TRBV6-5 | CASATEAPKNIQYF | TGTGCCAGCGCGACTGAGGCCCCCAAAAACATTCAGTACTTC
- | TRBD1 | TRBJ2-5 | 17 | TRBV9 | CASSGDSRDRGRETQYF | TGTGCCAGCAGCGGAGATAGCCGGGACAGGGGTAGGGAGACCCAGTACTTC
- | TRBD1 | TRBJ2-7 | 17 | TRBV5-5 | CASSSSKLDREFDEQYF | TGTGCCAGCAGCTCATCCAAACTTGACAGGGAGTTCGACGAGCAGTACTTC
- | - | TRBJ1-1 | 14 | TRBV19 | CASSTGLENTEAFF | TGTGCCAGTAGTACCGGACTGGAAAACACTGAAGCTTTCTTT
- | TRBD1 | TRBJ2-7 | 15 | TRBV9 | CASSPWTGVTYEQYF | TGTGCCAGCAGCCCTTGGACAGGGGTAACCTACGAGCAGTACTTC
- | - | TRBJ2-6 | 17 | TRBV18 | CASSRSSQGGGANVLTF | TGTGCCAGCTCGCGTTCATCACAGGGTGGTGGGGCCAACGTCCTGACTTTC
- | TRBD1 | TRBJ1-2 | 16 | TRBV7-9 | CASSPGTVRFNYGYTF | TGTGCCAGCAGCCCCGGGACAGTCCGTTTTAACTATGGCTACACCTTC
- | TRBD2 | TRBJ2-4 | 18 | TRBV30 | CAWSNAAGGDRSKNIQYF | TGTGCCTGGAGTAACGCGGCGGGAGGGGATCGCAGCAAAAACATTCAGTACTTC
- | - | TRBJ2-1 | 15 | TRBV4-2 | CASSQVASGRDEQFF | TGTGCCAGCAGCCAAGTAGCATCGGGACGGGATGAGCAGTTCTTC
once | - | TRBJ2-2 | 14 | TRBV15 | CATKQDDYTGELFF | TGTGCCACCAAGCAGGACGACTACACCGGGGAGCTGTTTTTT
- | TRBD1 | TRBJ2-5 | 14 | TRBV9 | CASSAVTGSETQYF | TGTGCCAGCAGCGCAGTGACAGGGTCAGAGACCCAGTACTTC
- | - | TRBJ2-3 | 12 | TRBV7-9 | CASSFYQDTQYF | TGTGCCAGCAGCTTTTACCAAGATACGCAGTATTTT
- | - | TRBJ1-1 | 15 | TRBV6-6 | CASSYGGTANTEAFF | TGTGCCAGCAGTTACGGGGGGACGGCGAACACTGAAGCTTTCTTT
- | - | TRBJ2-4 | 13 | TRBV27 | CASSSAGLNIQYF | TGTGCCAGCAGTTCCGCAGGTCTGAACATTCAGTACTTC
- | - | TRBJ2-3 | 15 | TRBV7-9 | CASSRDIFRTDTQYF | TGTGCCAGCAGCCGGGATATCTTTAGGACGGATACGCAGTATTTT
few | - | TRBJ2-7 | 12 | TRBV2 | CAITLSSYEQYF | TGTGCCATCACATTAAGCTCCTACGAGCAGTACTTC
few | TRBD1 | TRBJ1-2 | 14 | TRBV14 | CASSRRMTGVGYTF | TGTGCCAGCAGCCGGCGGATGACAGGGGTAGGCTACACCTTC
- | - | TRBJ1-2 | 16 | TRBV30 | CAWRVVRTAINYGYTF | TGTGCCTGGAGGGTAGTAAGGACAGCAATTAACTATGGCTACACCTTC
- | TRBD1 | TRBJ1-2 | 14 | TRBV7-9 | CASSYLGQGNGYTF | TGTGCCAGCAGTTACTTGGGACAGGGAAATGGCTACACCTTC
- | - | TRBJ1-1 | 16 | TRBV27 | CASSLSSGSQFTEAFF | TGTGCCAGCAGTTTATCGTCGGGGAGTCAGTTCACTGAAGCTTTCTTT
- | TRBD2 | TRBJ2-7 | 16 | TRBV5-1 | CASSSGTSGMTYEQYF | TGCGCCAGCAGCTCCGGGACTAGCGGAATGACCTACGAGCAGTACTTC
- | - | TRBJ1-2 | 13 | TRBV18 | CASSPNPSRGYTF | TGTGCCAGCTCACCGAATCCCTCACGGGGCTACACCTTC
- | - | TRBJ2-3 | 11 | TRBV5-6 | CASSLRDTQYF | TGTGCCAGCAGCTTGAGGGATACGCAGTATTTT
- | TRBD1 | TRBJ1-4 | 14 | TRBV29-1 | CSVRRPGQGEKLFF | TGCAGCGTGCGACGACCGGGACAGGGGGAAAAACTGTTTTTT
- | - | TRBJ1-2 | 10 | TRBV21-1 | CALGRDGYTF | TGTGCCCTTGGCAGGGATGGCTACACCTTC
- | - | TRBJ2-7 | 14 | TRBV7-3 | CASSLDHNSYEQYF | TGTGCCAGCAGCTTAGACCACAACTCCTACGAGCAGTACTTC
- | - | TRBJ1-2 | 14 | TRBV29-1 | CSASVARGDYGYTF | TGCAGCGCGTCTGTAGCTCGGGGGGACTATGGCTACACCTTC
- | TRBD1 | TRBJ1-4 | 14 | TRBV5-6 | CASSLRQGEEKLFF | TGTGCCAGCAGCTTAAGACAGGGAGAGGAAAAACTGTTTTTT
- | - | TRBJ1-3 | 15 | TRBV5-1 | CASSPGHGSGNTIYF | TGCGCCAGCAGCCCCGGACACGGCTCGGGAAACACCATATATTTT
- | - | TRBJ2-7 | 13 | TRBV29-1 | CSVVIGSGNEQYF | TGCAGCGTTGTCATCGGGTCAGGTAACGAGCAGTACTTC
- | TRBD2 | TRBJ2-5 | 18 | TRBV15 | CATSRDLASGRAGETQYF | TGTGCCACCAGCAGAGATTTGGCTAGCGGGAGGGCGGGGGAGACCCAGTACTTC
- | - | TRBJ1-1 | 15 | TRBV6-5 | CASSYSEHLNTEAFF | TGTGCCAGCAGTTACTCAGAACACCTGAACACTGAAGCTTTCTTT
- | TRBD2 | TRBJ2-7 | 17 | TRBV7-6 | CASSRGGPGLAGPEQYF | TGTGCCAGCAGCCGCGGGGGGCCGGGACTAGCGGGCCCGGAGCAGTACTTC
few | TRBD1 | TRBJ1-5 | 15 | TRBV6-1 | CASTGQGVGNQPQHF | TGTGCCAGCACAGGACAGGGGGTGGGCAATCAGCCCCAGCATTTT
- | - | TRBJ1-4 | 16 | TRBV4-2 | CASSQEVGWRNEKLFF | TGTGCCAGCAGCCAAGAGGTGGGGTGGCGGAATGAAAAACTGTTTTTT